This passage covers 10 T cell receptor beta chains from one sample sequenced in a study of cytomegalovirus exposure and HLA in healthy donors. This PCR relied on a set of 60 Vbeta primers and 13 Jbeta primers. Assay: immunoSEQ multiplex PCR; the TCRdb copy retains only in-frame clones and omits some. Of roughly 120,000 clones in the sample, about three quarters were seen once. The sequenced sample was PBMCs. The receptors originated from a human donor in good health.

This chain connects TRBV27 to TRBJ2-1, with 13 bases aligning to TRBD2. V shed 3 bases, J shed 6 bases, and the junction held 2 bases outside the gene matches. Germline CDR1 reads MNHEY; CDR2 reads SMNVEV (reference sequence). The length of the CDR3 is 15 residues. CDR3 in DNA: TGTGCCAGCAGTTTTGGGACTAGCGGGGCCAATGAGCAGTTCTTC. This sequence encodes CASSFGTSGANEQFF.

The rearrangement joins TRBV7-9 to TRBJ2-7; TRBD1 aligns across 8 bases. This CDR3 is built from 16 residues. Looked up from germline, CDR1 is SEHNR and CDR2 is FQNEAQ (reference sequence). With V trimmed by 0 bases and J by 3 bases, 7 bases remained unmatched. This CDR3 reads CASSLARGTGVYEQYF. CDR3 in DNA: TGTGCCAGCAGCTTAGCTCGGGGGACAGGCGTCTACGAGCAGTACTTC.

The chain couples TRBV7-9 to TRBJ1-1, with 9 positions matching TRBD1. This CDR3 has 14 amino acids. V shed 5 bases, J shed 8 bases, and the junction held 9 bases outside the gene matches. Germline values: CDR1 SEHNR, CDR2 FQNEAQ (reference sequence). Written as DNA, the CDR3 is TGTGCCAGCAGCCTGGACCCGGGACAGGGCGAAGCTTTCTTT. This encodes CASSLDPGQGEAFF.

Here the CDR3 DNA reads TGTGCCAGCAGCCCTACAGGGGTAGAAAAACTGTTTTTT. Translated: CASSPTGVEKLFF. This chain uses TRBV14 with TRBJ1-4; 7 bases agree with TRBD1. V lost 4 bases to trimming and J lost 8 bases; unmatched junction nucleotides: 4. Germline CDR1 is SGHDN and CDR2 is FVKESK. This CDR3 spans 13 amino acids.

This clone was counted only a few times. The chain joins TRBV6-1 to TRBJ1-5; D uncertain. CDR3 length: 13 amino acids. V was cut by 5 bases and J by 6 bases, with 11 bases left in between. Germline-derived CDR1 and CDR2 are MNHNS and SASEGT. CDR3 sequence: CASSKESVQPQHF. The CDR3 nucleotides are TGTGCCAGCAGTAAGGAAAGCGTTCAGCCCCAGCATTTT.

The V and J genes are TRBV9 and TRBJ1-4; no clear D. Trimming cost V 0 bases and J 0 bases, with 6 bases left between them. The V gene's germline CDR1 is SGDLS and CDR2 YYNGEE. The CDR3 totals 15 residues. The CDR3 nucleotides read TGTGCCAGCAGCGTAGGAGGGCCAACTAATGAAAAACTGTTTTTT. Protein sequence: CASSVGGPTNEKLFF.

The chain joins TRBV5-6 to TRBJ2-3, with D possibly TRBD2 on 5 matching bases. The germline V gene has CDR1 SGHDT and CDR2 YYEEEE. The CDR3 totals 15 residues. V was shortened by 0 bases and J by 1 base, with 9 bases between the two germline ends. The CDR3 here is CASSLGPAGTDTQYF. CDR3 nucleotides: TGTGCCAGCAGCTTGGGTCCAGCGGGCACAGATACGCAGTATTTT.

This clone was recorded only once. The chain combines TRBV10-1 with TRBJ2-5; 8 bases align to TRBD2. Germline V lookup: CDR1 WNHNN, CDR2 SYGVQD (reference sequence). The CDR3 contains 16 residues. Trimming took 3 bases from V and 0 from J; bases not matched to a gene: 6. Written as DNA, the CDR3 is TGCGCCAGCAGTGACGGGCTAGCGGGCTACCAAGAGACCCAGTACTTC. It codes for CASSDGLAGYQETQYF.

The chain has TRBV7-9 and TRBJ2-2; tentatively, D is TRBD2 (5 bases). Trimming left V 3 bases short and J 7 bases short, with 9 bases between. Looked up from germline, CDR1 is SEHNR and CDR2 is FQNEAQ (reference sequence). The CDR3 extends over 13 amino acids. The CDR3 protein is CASSFTGDGELFF. CDR3 coding DNA: TGTGCCAGCAGCTTCACCGGGGACGGGGAGCTGTTTTTT.

The chain has TRBV9 and TRBJ2-5; maybe TRBD2 (5 bases). Per germline, CDR1 SGDLS and CDR2 YYNGEE. Between the trimmed V and J ends, which lost 0 bases and 5 bases, there was a span of 14 bases. The CDR3 consists of 15 residues. CDR3 sequence (DNA): TGTGCCAGCAGCGTAGGAGGGAACCCCCAGGAGACCCAGTACTTC. It yields the protein CASSVGGNPQETQYF.